The rows below give T cell receptor beta chains drawn from one sample of a study of T-cell memory formation after mild COVID-19. MiXCR, applied by TCRdb to the 5' RACE reads, yields one record per CDR3 protein. The sample carries hundreds of thousands of distinct CDR3 sequences, about 20% recorded once. The sequenced sample consisted of PBMCs or a T cell subset sorted from them (not recorded which). Receptors were obtained from an adult woman who had mild COVID-19 (a few samples of this study predate the infection). Cell type and time point are not known. The CDR3 runs from the conserved cysteine through the conserved F or W. Fields, in order: clone size, J gene, V gene, D gene, CDR3 DNA, CDR3 protein. D genes are given only for firm matches. The listing skips clone size in some rows; elsewhere it reads once, few, many or a size class.

>few|TRBJ1-1|TRBV19|NA
TGTGCCAGTAGTATAGATCACAGTCCCGGTGAAGCTTTCTTT
CASSIDHSPGEAFF
>NA|TRBJ1-2|TRBV5-4|TRBD1
TGTGCCAGCAGCGAAGGACAGGGGGCCTTAGGGGGCTACACCTTC
CASSEGQGALGGYTF
>NA|TRBJ1-4|TRBV7-9|TRBD1
TGTGCCAGCAGCGGCTACAGGGGGCGCGGGGATGAAAAACTGTTTTTT
CASSGYRGRGDEKLFF
>many|TRBJ1-1|TRBV6-7|NA
TGTGCCAGCAGATCCTCCGGGACTTCGGGGAACACTGAAGCTTTCTTT
CASRSSGTSGNTEAFF
>few|TRBJ1-1|TRBV12-3/TRBV12-4|NA
TGTGCCAGCAGTTTTAGGGTGGGCACTGAAGCTTTCTTT
CASSFRVGTEAFF
>NA|TRBJ2-1|TRBV7-2|TRBD1
TGTGCCAGCAGCGTACAGGGGGTGGCTGAGCAGTTCTTC
CASSVQGVAEQFF
>NA|TRBJ2-7|TRBV4-3|TRBD2
TGCGCCAGCAGCCAAGCAGGGCTAGCGGGAGAATACGAGCAGTACTTC
CASSQAGLAGEYEQYF
>NA|TRBJ2-5|TRBV12-3/TRBV12-4|TRBD2
TGTGCCAGCAGTTTAATGCGGGGGGGGATAGAGACCCAGTACTTC
CASSLMRGGIETQYF
>few|TRBJ2-7|TRBV3-1|TRBD2
TGTGCCAGCAGCCAAGAGGCACTAGCGGGCTACGAGCAGTACTTC
CASSQEALAGYEQYF
>NA|TRBJ2-1|TRBV11-2|TRBD2
TGTGCCAGCAGCGTCGGGACTAGCCACAATGAGCAGTTCTTC
CASSVGTSHNEQFF
>NA|TRBJ2-2|TRBV7-3|TRBD2
TGTGCCAGCAGCCCTAGCGGGAGGAGGGCCGGGGAGCTGTTTTTT
CASSPSGRRAGELFF
>few|TRBJ2-7|TRBV6-2/TRBV6-3|NA
TGTGCCAGCAGTTACTTAGGAAACTACGAGCAGTACTTC
CASSYLGNYEQYF
>once|TRBJ1-2|TRBV5-6|TRBD1
TGTGCCAGCAACGCACGGACAGGCGCCTATGGCTACACCTTC
CASNARTGAYGYTF
>NA|TRBJ2-7|TRBV6-5|NA
TGTGCCAGCAGCCCCGGACAGCGGACTGAGAAGCAGTACTTC
CASSPGQRTEKQYF